The 27 T cell receptor beta chains below come from one sample, sequenced in a study of T cell responses to AZD1222 COVID-19 vaccine. Assay used: immunoSEQ multiplex PCR; TCRdb lists only in-frame clones, some missing. The profile covers approximately 100,000 clones, with 90% appearing a single time and about 5% taken by the ten largest. Sequencing was performed on peripheral blood, taken on day 0 of AZD1222 vaccination. The receptors shown here come from an adult in good health.

This chain links TRBV5-1 with TRBJ1-2, with D possibly TRBD1 on 6 matching bases. The CDR3 sequence is 12 residues long. V was trimmed by 4 bases and J by 4 bases, leaving 8 bases between them. Germline loops: CDR1 SGHRS, CDR2 YFSETQ. This chain's CDR3 is CASSPDSYGYTF. The CDR3 DNA is TGCGCCAGCAGCCCGGACAGCTATGGCTACACCTTC.

The rearrangement links TRBV5-5 to TRBJ1-1; D is ambiguous. The CDR3 contains 13 residues. V gave up 0 bases and J gave up 3 bases, with 6 bases separating them. Germline CDR1 reads SGHKS; CDR2 reads YYEKEE (reference sequence). The CDR3, as DNA: TGTGCCAGCAGCTTGGTGTTGGACACTGAAGCTTTCTTT. Translating it yields CASSLVLDTEAFF.

V usage is TRBV6-2 or TRBV6-3 and J usage is TRBJ1-5; TRBD1 might be the D (5 bases). There are 15 residues in the CDR3. CDR1 is MNHEY and CDR2 is SVGEGT in the germline V gene. The V gene lost 2 bases and the J gene lost 4 bases, with 12 bases spanning the gap. In DNA, the CDR3 is TGTGCCAGCAGTTACACGCGGACACCTAATCAGCCCCAGCATTTT. Translated: CASSYTRTPNQPQHF.

The CDR3 protein is CASSLEGSWDQPQHF. CDR3 DNA sequence: TGCGCCAGCAGCTTGGAGGGGTCATGGGATCAGCCCCAGCATTTT. This chain uses TRBV5-1 with TRBJ1-5, with D possibly being TRBD1 (5 bases). The V gene lost 0 bases and the J gene lost 5 bases, with 12 bases spanning the gap. Germline V gene data show CDR1 as SGHRS and CDR2 as YFSETQ. This CDR3 has 15 residues.

The chain links TRBV28 to TRBJ1-2; 10 bases align to TRBD1. The trim removed 10 bases at V and 8 bases at J, leaving 16 bases unmatched. This CDR3 has 15 residues. Germline values: CDR1 MDHEN, CDR2 SYDVKM. CDR3 sequence: CATKRTGGDGGGYTF. In DNA, the CDR3 is TGTGCCACGAAGAGGACAGGGGGAGATGGGGGAGGCTACACCTTC.

This chain uses TRBV28 with TRBJ1-4; 10 bases align to TRBD1. The CDR3 spans 15 residues. From germline, CDR1 is MDHEN and CDR2 SYDVKM. J gave up 5 bases and V 6 bases, and 6 bases lay outside the gene matches. The CDR3 nucleotides read TGTGCCAGCAGGGGACAGGGGCCGGCAAATGAAAAACTGTTTTTT. Translated, it gives CASRGQGPANEKLFF.

The chain carries TRBV15 and TRBJ2-3, with 7 bases aligning to TRBD2. CDR1 is LNHNV, CDR2 YYDKDF, per germline (reference sequence). This CDR3 is built from 16 residues. The J segment lost 3 bases and the V segment lost 4 bases, leaving 10 bases of the junction unmatched. The CDR3 sequence is CATSIPGRGTTDTQYF. The CDR3 region has the DNA TGTGCCACCAGCATCCCTGGGCGGGGGACGACAGATACGCAGTATTTT.

V gene TRBV7-8 combines with J gene TRBJ2-1, with a tentative D call TRBD2 (6 bases). V lost 5 bases and J lost 3, with 8 bases in between. Per germline, CDR1 SGHVS and CDR2 FQNEAQ. The CDR3 spans 13 residues. The CDR3 reads CASSLDYYNEQFF. CDR3 in DNA: TGTGCCAGCAGCCTGGACTACTACAATGAGCAGTTCTTC.

The CDR3, as DNA: TGTGCCATCGCTGCAGGGGGCTACACTGAAGCTTTCTTT. Translating it yields CAIAAGGYTEAFF. V gene TRBV10-3 combines with J gene TRBJ1-1, with 8 bases matching TRBD1. CDR3 size: 13 residues. V gave up 8 bases and J gave up 3 bases; unmatched junction bases: 5. Germline CDR1 ENHRY, CDR2 SYGVKD.

V is TRBV19 and J is TRBJ1-6; D unclear. V was pared by 4 bases and J by 7 bases, with 23 bases between. The CDR3 runs to 18 residues. Germline V gene sequence: CDR1 LNHDA, CDR2 SQIVND (reference sequence). Written as DNA, the CDR3 is TGTGCCAGTAGTAGGGCCCTCGTCGGGATAGCGTCCAATTCACCCCTCCACTTT. This codes for CASSRALVGIASNSPLHF.

This clone was observed a handful of times. Other DNA sequences of this sample code for an identical CDR3. The chain joins TRBV5-4 to TRBJ2-3; D not resolved. This CDR3 contains 13 residues. Trimming left V 1 base short and J 3 bases short, with 6 bases between. The germline CDR1 and CDR2 sequences are SGHNT and YYREEE (reference sequence). This CDR3 is CASSLWGTDTQYF. The DNA for the CDR3 is TGTGCCAGCAGCTTGTGGGGAACAGATACGCAGTATTTT.

This chain links TRBV28 with TRBJ1-4, with no clear D. This CDR3 has 11 amino acids. V lost 5 bases to trimming and J lost 5 bases, with 3 bases between them. Germline CDR1 and CDR2: MDHEN and SYDVKM. The CDR3 is CASSRNEKLFF. The DNA of the CDR3 is TGTGCCAGCAGTCGAAATGAAAAACTGTTTTTT.

The rearrangement uses TRBV10-2 and TRBJ1-6; possibly TRBD1 for D (6 bases). CDR1 is WSHSY and CDR2 is SAAADI in the germline V gene. The CDR3 sequence is 14 residues long. Between the trimmed V and J ends, which lost 9 bases and 8 bases, there was a span of 17 bases. The CDR3 DNA sequence: TGCGCCAGTTGCACCTTACAGGGTTATTCACCCCTCCACTTT. Translation: CASCTLQGYSPLHF.

The chain combines TRBV2 with TRBJ2-1, with D unresolved. This CDR3 comprises 16 residues. Germline CDR1 and CDR2: SNHLY and FYNNEI. Trimming took 1 base from V and 0 from J, leaving 10 bases between them. In nucleotides, the CDR3 is TGTGCCAGCAGTGAAGGTGGCCCGGGCTCCTACAATGAGCAGTTCTTC. Protein sequence: CASSEGGPGSYNEQFF.

J is TRBJ2-7 and V is TRBV13; D is uncertain. The CDR3 is 12 amino acids. In germline, CDR1 is PRHDT, CDR2 FYEKMQ (reference sequence). Trimming stripped 0 bases from V and 7 bases from J, with 7 bases between. In DNA form, the CDR3 reads TGTGCCAGCAGCTTAGGGGGTAGGGAGCAGTACTTC. As protein: CASSLGGREQYF.

The chain employs TRBV3-1 (or the pseudogene TRBV3-2) and TRBJ1-5; maybe TRBD1 (5 bases). V was shortened by 0 bases and J by 6 bases, with 12 bases between the two germline ends. Germline CDR1 reads LGHDT; CDR2 reads YNNKEL (reference sequence). The CDR3 runs 15 residues. The CDR3 sequence: CASSQDDREGQPQHF. In nucleotides, the CDR3 is TGTGCCAGCAGCCAAGACGACAGAGAAGGTCAGCCCCAGCATTTT.

The CDR3 bases are TGTGCCAGCAGCCTAGGGCAGGCCGAGCAGTACTTC. It yields the protein CASSLGQAEQYF. The chain links TRBV5-4 to TRBJ2-7; D ambiguous. Germline-derived CDR1 and CDR2 are SGHNT and YYREEE (reference sequence). Trimming left V 4 bases short and J 6 bases short, with 11 bases between. The CDR3 length is 12 residues.

The genes are TRBV15 and TRBJ2-1; D might be TRBD1 or TRBD2, each matching 5 bases. V dropped 5 bases and J dropped 6 bases, with 17 bases sitting between them. Germline CDR1 reads LNHNV; CDR2 reads YYDKDF (reference sequence). The length of the CDR3 is 15 residues. The CDR3 DNA sequence: TGTGCCACCAGCGGACAAACGGACTCACCCAATGAGCAGTTCTTC. Translating it yields CATSGQTDSPNEQFF.

This chain joins TRBV7-9 and TRBJ1-4; the match to TRBD1 covers 7 bases. Germline-derived CDR1 and CDR2 are SEHNR and FQNEAQ (reference sequence). V shed 4 bases and J 7 bases; nucleotides not matched to a gene: 6. There are 14 residues in the CDR3. CDR3 nucleotides: TGTGCCAGCAGCTCCAGACAGGGTAGTGAAAAACTGTTTTTT. Its protein is CASSSRQGSEKLFF.

The rearrangement uses TRBV7-3 and TRBJ2-1; D may be TRBD1 (5 bases). The CDR3 length is 15 residues. The germline V gene has CDR1 SGHTA and CDR2 FQGTGA. Trimming shortened V by 4 bases and J by 0 bases, and 10 bases separated the two germline ends. The chain's CDR3 is CASSSDSYSYNEQFF. CDR3 bases: TGTGCCAGCAGCTCAGACAGTTACTCCTACAATGAGCAGTTCTTC.

The V call is TRBV7-2, the J call TRBJ1-2, with a possible D match to TRBD1 (5 bases). Germline V gene lookup returns CDR1 SGHTA and CDR2 FQGNSA. This CDR3 contains 14 residues. V shed 2 bases and J shed 7 bases, with 14 bases lying between them. The CDR3 spells CASSLWGEKGGYTF. The CDR3, as DNA: TGTGCCAGCAGCTTATGGGGGGAAAAGGGTGGCTACACCTTC.

V usage is TRBV2 and J usage is TRBJ1-1; D gene uncertain. CDR3 length: 13 residues. Germline V gene data show CDR1 as SNHLY and CDR2 as FYNNEI. Deletions cut 9 bases from V and 6 bases from J, with 17 bases between. As DNA, the CDR3 is TGTGCCAGAACTATGGTGAAAATCGCTGAAGCTTTCTTT. It yields the protein CARTMVKIAEAFF.

V and J are TRBV9 and TRBJ1-6; no clear D gene. The V gene lost 0 bases and the J gene lost 2 bases, with 3 bases spanning the gap. CDR1 and CDR2 from the germline V gene are SGDLS and YYNGEE. CDR3 size: 14 residues. CDR3 loop: CASSVDPYNSPLHF. For the CDR3, the DNA is TGTGCCAGCAGCGTAGATCCCTATAATTCACCCCTCCACTTT.

The chain joins TRBV7-2 to TRBJ2-1; no clear D. V was shortened by 4 bases and J by 12 bases, with 22 bases between the two germline ends. The length of the CDR3 is 15 residues. Per the germline V gene, CDR1 is SGHTA and CDR2 is FQGNSA. The CDR3 sequence: CASSSSKIGRSGQFF. In DNA form, the CDR3 reads TGTGCCAGCAGCTCTAGTAAGATCGGCCGGTCAGGGCAGTTCTTC. Looking up the rest from reference TRBV7-2 and TRBJ2-1 gives the full variable domain: GAGVSQSPSNKVTEKGKDVELRCDPISGHTALYWYRQSLGQGLEFLIYFQGNSAPDKSGLPSDRFSAERTGGSVSTLTIQRTQQEDSAVYLCASSSSKIGRSGQFFGPGTRLTVL.

In DNA, the CDR3 is TGCAGTGCTAGTAATGGTGAAGAGCAGTACTTC. It encodes CSASNGEEQYF. This rearrangement joins TRBV20-1 to TRBJ2-7; D gene ambiguous. There are 11 residues in the CDR3. From germline, CDR1 is DFQATT and CDR2 SNEGSKA (reference sequence). Deletions cut 3 bases from V and 7 bases from J, with 10 bases between.

The rearrangement links TRBV18 to TRBJ2-5; D could derive from TRBD1 or TRBD2 (6 bases each). The germline gives CDR1 KGHSH, CDR2 LQKENI. This CDR3 region has 14 residues. V was trimmed by 1 base and J by 7 bases, leaving 13 bases between them. CDR3 amino acids: CASSPQSRGRTQYF. The DNA of the CDR3 is TGTGCCAGCTCACCACAGTCCCGGGGGCGGACCCAGTACTTC.

The chain carries TRBV4-1 and TRBJ2-7; D tentatively reads TRBD1 or TRBD2 (5 bases each). Trimming took off 5 bases at V and 3 bases at J, with 17 bases between the two ends. CDR3 length equals 15 residues. Germline V lookup: CDR1 MGHRA, CDR2 YSYEKL. The CDR3 sequence is CASSSWSSGGYEQYF. DNA for the CDR3: TGCGCCAGCAGCTCCTGGTCCTCTGGGGGCTACGAGCAGTACTTC.